This T cell receptor (beta chain) comes out of a study of identical twins. Study-level points and caveats: Models underestimated TCR alpha sharing (out-of-frame) in monozygotic twins. Some out-of-frame alpha sequences were shared by twins, and these showed excess low generation probability.

CDR1 is SEHNR and CDR2 is FQNEAQ in the germline V gene (reference sequence). The CDR3 has 12 residues. V lost 4 bases, J lost 3 bases, and 7 bases lay in between. Only healthy Caucasians were enrolled as donors. This clonotype was observed a single time. The antigen is unknown. TCRdb redid the calling of the 5' RACE reads with MiXCR, one entry per CDR3 protein. The sample shows about 190,000 distinct CDR3 sequences, around 15% of them seen only once. The sample was also reused in another study, on T cells expressing NK-cell markers.

This clonotype was obtained from a woman younger than 30 in good health. The specimen was CD8+ T cells sorted from blood. J is TRBJ2-7 and V is TRBV7-9, with D uncertain. The DNA of the CDR3 is TGTGCCAGCAGCTCCTTTGACTACGAGCAGTACTTC. It is translated as CASSSFDYEQYF.